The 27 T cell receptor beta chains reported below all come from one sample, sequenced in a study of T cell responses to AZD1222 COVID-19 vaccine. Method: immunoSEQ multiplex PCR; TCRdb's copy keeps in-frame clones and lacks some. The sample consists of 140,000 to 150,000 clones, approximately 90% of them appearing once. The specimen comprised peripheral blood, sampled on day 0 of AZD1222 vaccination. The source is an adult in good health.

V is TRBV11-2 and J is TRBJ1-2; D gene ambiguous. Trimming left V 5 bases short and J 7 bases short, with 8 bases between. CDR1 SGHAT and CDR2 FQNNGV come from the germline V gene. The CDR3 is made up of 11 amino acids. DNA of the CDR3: TGTGCCAGCAGCAGCGGCGGTGGCTACACCTTC. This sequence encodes CASSSGGGYTF.

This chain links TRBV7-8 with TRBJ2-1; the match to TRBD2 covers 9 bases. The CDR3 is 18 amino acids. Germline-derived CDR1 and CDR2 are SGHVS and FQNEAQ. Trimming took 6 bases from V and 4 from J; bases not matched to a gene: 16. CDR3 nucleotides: TGTGCCAGCAGGCCTAGGATATCGACTAGCGGTCTTTACAATGAGCAGTTCTTC. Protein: CASRPRISTSGLYNEQFF. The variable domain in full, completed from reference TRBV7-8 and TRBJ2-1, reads GAGVSQSPRYKVAKRGQDVALRCDPISGHVSLFWYQQALGQGPEFLTYFQNEAQLDKSGLPSDRFFAERPEGSVSTLKIQRTQQEDSAVYLCASRPRISTSGLYNEQFFGPGTRLTVL.

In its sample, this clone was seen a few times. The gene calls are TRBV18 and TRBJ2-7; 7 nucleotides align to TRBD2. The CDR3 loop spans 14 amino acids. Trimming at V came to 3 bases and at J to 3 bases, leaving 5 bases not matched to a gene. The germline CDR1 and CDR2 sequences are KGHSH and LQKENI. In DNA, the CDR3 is TGTGCCAGCTCACCGGCCCCTAGCGGCTACGAGCAGTACTTC. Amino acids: CASSPAPSGYEQYF.

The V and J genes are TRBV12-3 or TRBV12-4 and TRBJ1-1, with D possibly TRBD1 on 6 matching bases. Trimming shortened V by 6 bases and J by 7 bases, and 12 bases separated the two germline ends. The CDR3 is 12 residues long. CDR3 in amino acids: CASSFQGLEAFF. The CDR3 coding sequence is TGTGCCAGCAGCTTCCAGGGGCTTGAAGCTTTCTTT.

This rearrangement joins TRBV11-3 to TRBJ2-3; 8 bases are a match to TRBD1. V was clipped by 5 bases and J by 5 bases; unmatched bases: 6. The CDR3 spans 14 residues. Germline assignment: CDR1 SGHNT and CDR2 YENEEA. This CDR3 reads CASSTTGAEDTQYF. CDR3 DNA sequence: TGTGCCAGCAGCACGACAGGGGCTGAAGATACGCAGTATTTT.

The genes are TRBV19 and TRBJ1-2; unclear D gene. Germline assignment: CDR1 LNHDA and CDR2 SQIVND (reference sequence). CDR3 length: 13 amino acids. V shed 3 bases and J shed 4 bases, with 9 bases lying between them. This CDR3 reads CASSIKLAYGYTF. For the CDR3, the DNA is TGTGCCAGTAGTATTAAGCTTGCCTATGGCTACACCTTC.

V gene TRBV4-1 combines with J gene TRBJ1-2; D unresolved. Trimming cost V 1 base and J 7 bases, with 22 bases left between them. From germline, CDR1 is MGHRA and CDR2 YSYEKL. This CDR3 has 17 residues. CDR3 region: CASSQVIGLPGRSGYTF. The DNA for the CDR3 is TGCGCCAGCAGCCAAGTCATTGGCCTGCCCGGGAGGAGTGGCTACACCTTC.

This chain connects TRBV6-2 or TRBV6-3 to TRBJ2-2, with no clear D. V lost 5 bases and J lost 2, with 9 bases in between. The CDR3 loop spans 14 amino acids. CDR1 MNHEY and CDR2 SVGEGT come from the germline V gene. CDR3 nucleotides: TGTGCCAGCAGTAAGGACCGAAACACCGGGGAGCTGTTTTTT. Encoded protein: CASSKDRNTGELFF.

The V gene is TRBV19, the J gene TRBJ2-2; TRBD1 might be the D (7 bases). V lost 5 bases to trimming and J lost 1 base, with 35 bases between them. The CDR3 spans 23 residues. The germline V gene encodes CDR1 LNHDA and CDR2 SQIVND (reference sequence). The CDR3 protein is CASSSNPTAPTGTLYLNTGELFF. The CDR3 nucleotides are TGTGCCAGTAGTTCCAACCCTACAGCTCCGACAGGGACTCTTTATTTGAACACCGGGGAGCTGTTTTTT.

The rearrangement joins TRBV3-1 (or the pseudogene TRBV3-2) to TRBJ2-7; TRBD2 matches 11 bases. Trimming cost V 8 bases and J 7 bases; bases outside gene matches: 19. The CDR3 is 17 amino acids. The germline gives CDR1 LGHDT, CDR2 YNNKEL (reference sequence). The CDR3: CASPWGMASGRPGEQYF. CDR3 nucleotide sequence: TGTGCCAGCCCCTGGGGCATGGCTAGCGGGAGGCCGGGGGAGCAGTACTTC.

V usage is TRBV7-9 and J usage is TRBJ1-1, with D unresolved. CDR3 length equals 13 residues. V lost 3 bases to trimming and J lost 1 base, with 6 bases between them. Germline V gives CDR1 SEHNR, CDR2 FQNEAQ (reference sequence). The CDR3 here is CASSLQANTEAFF. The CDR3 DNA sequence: TGTGCCAGCAGCTTGCAGGCGAACACTGAAGCTTTCTTT.

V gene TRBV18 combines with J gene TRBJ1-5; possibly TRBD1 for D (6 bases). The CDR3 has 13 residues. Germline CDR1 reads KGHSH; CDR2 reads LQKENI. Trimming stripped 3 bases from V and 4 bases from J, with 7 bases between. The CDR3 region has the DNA TGTGCCAGCTCACCTACAGGGAATCAGCCCCAGCATTTT. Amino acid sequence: CASSPTGNQPQHF. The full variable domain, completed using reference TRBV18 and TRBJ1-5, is NAGVMQNPRHLVRRRGQEARLRCSPMKGHSHVYWYRQLPEEGLKFMVYLQKENIIDESGMPKERFSAEFPKEGPSILRIQQVVRGDSAAYFCASSPTGNQPQHFGDGTRLSIL.

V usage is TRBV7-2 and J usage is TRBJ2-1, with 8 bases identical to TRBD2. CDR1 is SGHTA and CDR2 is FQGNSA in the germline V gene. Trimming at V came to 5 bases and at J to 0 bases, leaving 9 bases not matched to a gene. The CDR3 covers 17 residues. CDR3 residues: CASSLGGAGVSYNEQFF. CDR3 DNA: TGTGCCAGCAGCCTGGGGGGAGCGGGAGTCTCCTACAATGAGCAGTTCTTC.

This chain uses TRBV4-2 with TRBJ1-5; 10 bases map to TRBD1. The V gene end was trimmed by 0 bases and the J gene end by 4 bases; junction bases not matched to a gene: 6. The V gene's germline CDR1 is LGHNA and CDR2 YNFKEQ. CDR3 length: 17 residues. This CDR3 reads CASSQDKDRGGNQPQHF. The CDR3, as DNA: TGTGCCAGCAGCCAAGATAAGGACAGGGGGGGAAATCAGCCCCAGCATTTT.

The CDR3 reads CASSQENYGYTF. In nucleotides, the CDR3 is TGTGCCAGCAGTCAGGAAAACTATGGCTACACCTTC. This rearrangement joins TRBV28 to TRBJ1-2; D unresolved. Deletions cut 5 bases from V and 2 bases from J, with 6 bases between. Per the germline V gene, CDR1 is MDHEN and CDR2 is SYDVKM. This CDR3 is 12 amino acids long.

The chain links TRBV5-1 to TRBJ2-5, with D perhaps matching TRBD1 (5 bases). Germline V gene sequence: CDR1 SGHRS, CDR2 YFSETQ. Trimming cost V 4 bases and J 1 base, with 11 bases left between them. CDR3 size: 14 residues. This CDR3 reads CASSTRQRQETQYF. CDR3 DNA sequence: TGCGCCAGCAGCACGCGACAGCGCCAAGAGACCCAGTACTTC. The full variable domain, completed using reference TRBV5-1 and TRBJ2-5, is KAGVTQTPRYLIKTRGQQVTLSCSPISGHRSVSWYQQTPGQGLQFLFEYFSETQRNKGNFPGRFSGRQFSNSRSEMNVSTLELGDSALYLCASSTRQRQETQYFGPGTRLLVL.

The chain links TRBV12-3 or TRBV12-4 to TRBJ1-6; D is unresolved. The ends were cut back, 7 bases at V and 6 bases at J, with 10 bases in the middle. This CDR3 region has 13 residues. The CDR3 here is CASTSRPNSPLHF. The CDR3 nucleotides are TGTGCCAGCACCAGCCGCCCTAATTCACCCCTCCACTTT.

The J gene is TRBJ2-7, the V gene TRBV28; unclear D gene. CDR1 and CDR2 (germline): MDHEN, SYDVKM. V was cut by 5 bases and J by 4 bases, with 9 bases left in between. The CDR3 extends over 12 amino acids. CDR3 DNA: TGTGCCAGCAGTCAGCTTGTGTACGAGCAGTACTTC. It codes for CASSQLVYEQYF.

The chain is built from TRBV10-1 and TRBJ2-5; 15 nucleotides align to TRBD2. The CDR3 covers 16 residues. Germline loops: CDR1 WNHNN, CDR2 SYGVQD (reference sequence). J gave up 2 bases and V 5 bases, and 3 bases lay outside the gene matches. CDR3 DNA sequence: TGCGCCAGCAGTACCGGACTAGCGGGAGGGCAAGAGACCCAGTACTTC. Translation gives CASSTGLAGGQETQYF.

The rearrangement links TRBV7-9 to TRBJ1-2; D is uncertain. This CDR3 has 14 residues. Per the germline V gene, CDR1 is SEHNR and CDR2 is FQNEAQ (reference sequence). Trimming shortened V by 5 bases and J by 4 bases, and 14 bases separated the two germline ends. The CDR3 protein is CASSPQFPLYGYTF. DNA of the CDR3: TGTGCCAGCAGCCCACAATTCCCCCTCTATGGCTACACCTTC.

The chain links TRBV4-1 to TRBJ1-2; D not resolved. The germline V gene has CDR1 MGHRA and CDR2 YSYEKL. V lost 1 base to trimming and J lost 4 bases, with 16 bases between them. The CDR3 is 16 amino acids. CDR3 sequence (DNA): TGCGCCAGCAGCCAAGCCGCTTTGCCGGGATCCTATGGCTACACCTTC. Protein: CASSQAALPGSYGYTF.

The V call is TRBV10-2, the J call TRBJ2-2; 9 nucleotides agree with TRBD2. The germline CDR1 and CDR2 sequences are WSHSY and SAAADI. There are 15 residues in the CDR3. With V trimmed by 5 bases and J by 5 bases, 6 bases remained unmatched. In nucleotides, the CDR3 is TGCGCCAGCAGTTTAGCGGGAGTACAAACCGGGGAGCTGTTTTTT. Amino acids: CASSLAGVQTGELFF.

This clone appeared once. CDR3 region: CARGQGITGELFF. CDR3 in DNA: TGTGCCAGGGGACAGGGTATAACCGGGGAGCTGTTTTTT. This chain uses TRBV6-5 with TRBJ2-2; 9 positions match TRBD1. This CDR3 comprises 13 residues. Germline assignment: CDR1 MNHEY and CDR2 SVGAGI. The V and J ends lost 9 bases and 5 bases, in that order; junction bases with no gene match: 4.

Here the CDR3 DNA reads TGCGCCAGCAGCGTGGGACTACTTAGCTCCTACAATGAGCAGTTCTTC. This encodes CASSVGLLSSYNEQFF. The V gene is TRBV5-1, the J gene TRBJ2-1; TRBD2 matches 7 bases. In germline, CDR1 is SGHRS, CDR2 YFSETQ. After removal of 4 bases from V and 0 bases from J, the junction contained 7 bases not matched to a gene. The CDR3 is 16 residues long.

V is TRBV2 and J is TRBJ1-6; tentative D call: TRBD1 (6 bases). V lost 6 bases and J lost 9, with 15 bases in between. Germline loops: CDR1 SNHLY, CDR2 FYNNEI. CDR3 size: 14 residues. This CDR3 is CASRRDRLLSPLHF. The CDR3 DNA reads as TGTGCCAGCAGGAGAGACAGGCTCCTTTCACCCCTCCACTTT.

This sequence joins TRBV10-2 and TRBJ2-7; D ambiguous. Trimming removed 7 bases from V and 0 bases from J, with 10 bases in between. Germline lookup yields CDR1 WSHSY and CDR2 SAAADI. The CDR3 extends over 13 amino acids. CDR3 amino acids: CASTDHYSYEQYF. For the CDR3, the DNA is TGCGCCAGCACTGACCACTACTCCTACGAGCAGTACTTC.

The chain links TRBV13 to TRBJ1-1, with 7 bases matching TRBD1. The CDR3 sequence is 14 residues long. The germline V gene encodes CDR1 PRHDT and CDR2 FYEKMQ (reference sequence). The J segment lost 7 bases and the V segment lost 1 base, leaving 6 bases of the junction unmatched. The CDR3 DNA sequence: TGTGCCAGCAGCTTAGACAGGGGTATGGTTGAAGCTTTCTTT. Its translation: CASSLDRGMVEAFF.